A single T cell receptor (beta chain) is shown here with its context. Its antigen is undetermined. TCRdb used MiXCR to reprocess the 5' RACE reads, holding one entry per CDR3 protein. The sample shows some 250,000 distinct CDR3 sequences, roughly 8.6% of them seen only once. CDR1 is SQVTM, CDR2 ANQGSEA, per germline. The ends were cut back, 0 bases at V and 0 bases at J, with 15 bases in the middle. CDR3 length equals 17 residues. This record belongs to a study of CD8 T cells in ankylosing spondylitis. The study's findings and limits: Reactive arthritis synovial fluid and blood were previously reported to contain some motif variants.

Sequencing was performed on blood, either unsorted or a sorted T cell fraction (not recorded which). This sequence was found in a male donor with ankylosing spondylitis or in good health (not recorded which). The chain combines TRBV29-1 with TRBJ1-3; a possible D gene is TRBD1 (5 bases). The CDR3 protein is CSVEDRDSRFSGNTIYF. The CDR3 DNA is TGCAGCGTTGAAGATAGGGACTCCCGCTTCTCTGGAAACACCATATATTTT. The full variable domain, rest sourced from reference TRBV29-1 and TRBJ1-3, is SAVISQKPSRDICQRGTSLTIQCQVDSQVTMMFWYRQQPGQSLTLIATANQGSEATYESGFVIDKFPISRPNLTFSTLTVSNMSPEDSSIYLCSVEDRDSRFSGNTIYFGEGSWLTVV.